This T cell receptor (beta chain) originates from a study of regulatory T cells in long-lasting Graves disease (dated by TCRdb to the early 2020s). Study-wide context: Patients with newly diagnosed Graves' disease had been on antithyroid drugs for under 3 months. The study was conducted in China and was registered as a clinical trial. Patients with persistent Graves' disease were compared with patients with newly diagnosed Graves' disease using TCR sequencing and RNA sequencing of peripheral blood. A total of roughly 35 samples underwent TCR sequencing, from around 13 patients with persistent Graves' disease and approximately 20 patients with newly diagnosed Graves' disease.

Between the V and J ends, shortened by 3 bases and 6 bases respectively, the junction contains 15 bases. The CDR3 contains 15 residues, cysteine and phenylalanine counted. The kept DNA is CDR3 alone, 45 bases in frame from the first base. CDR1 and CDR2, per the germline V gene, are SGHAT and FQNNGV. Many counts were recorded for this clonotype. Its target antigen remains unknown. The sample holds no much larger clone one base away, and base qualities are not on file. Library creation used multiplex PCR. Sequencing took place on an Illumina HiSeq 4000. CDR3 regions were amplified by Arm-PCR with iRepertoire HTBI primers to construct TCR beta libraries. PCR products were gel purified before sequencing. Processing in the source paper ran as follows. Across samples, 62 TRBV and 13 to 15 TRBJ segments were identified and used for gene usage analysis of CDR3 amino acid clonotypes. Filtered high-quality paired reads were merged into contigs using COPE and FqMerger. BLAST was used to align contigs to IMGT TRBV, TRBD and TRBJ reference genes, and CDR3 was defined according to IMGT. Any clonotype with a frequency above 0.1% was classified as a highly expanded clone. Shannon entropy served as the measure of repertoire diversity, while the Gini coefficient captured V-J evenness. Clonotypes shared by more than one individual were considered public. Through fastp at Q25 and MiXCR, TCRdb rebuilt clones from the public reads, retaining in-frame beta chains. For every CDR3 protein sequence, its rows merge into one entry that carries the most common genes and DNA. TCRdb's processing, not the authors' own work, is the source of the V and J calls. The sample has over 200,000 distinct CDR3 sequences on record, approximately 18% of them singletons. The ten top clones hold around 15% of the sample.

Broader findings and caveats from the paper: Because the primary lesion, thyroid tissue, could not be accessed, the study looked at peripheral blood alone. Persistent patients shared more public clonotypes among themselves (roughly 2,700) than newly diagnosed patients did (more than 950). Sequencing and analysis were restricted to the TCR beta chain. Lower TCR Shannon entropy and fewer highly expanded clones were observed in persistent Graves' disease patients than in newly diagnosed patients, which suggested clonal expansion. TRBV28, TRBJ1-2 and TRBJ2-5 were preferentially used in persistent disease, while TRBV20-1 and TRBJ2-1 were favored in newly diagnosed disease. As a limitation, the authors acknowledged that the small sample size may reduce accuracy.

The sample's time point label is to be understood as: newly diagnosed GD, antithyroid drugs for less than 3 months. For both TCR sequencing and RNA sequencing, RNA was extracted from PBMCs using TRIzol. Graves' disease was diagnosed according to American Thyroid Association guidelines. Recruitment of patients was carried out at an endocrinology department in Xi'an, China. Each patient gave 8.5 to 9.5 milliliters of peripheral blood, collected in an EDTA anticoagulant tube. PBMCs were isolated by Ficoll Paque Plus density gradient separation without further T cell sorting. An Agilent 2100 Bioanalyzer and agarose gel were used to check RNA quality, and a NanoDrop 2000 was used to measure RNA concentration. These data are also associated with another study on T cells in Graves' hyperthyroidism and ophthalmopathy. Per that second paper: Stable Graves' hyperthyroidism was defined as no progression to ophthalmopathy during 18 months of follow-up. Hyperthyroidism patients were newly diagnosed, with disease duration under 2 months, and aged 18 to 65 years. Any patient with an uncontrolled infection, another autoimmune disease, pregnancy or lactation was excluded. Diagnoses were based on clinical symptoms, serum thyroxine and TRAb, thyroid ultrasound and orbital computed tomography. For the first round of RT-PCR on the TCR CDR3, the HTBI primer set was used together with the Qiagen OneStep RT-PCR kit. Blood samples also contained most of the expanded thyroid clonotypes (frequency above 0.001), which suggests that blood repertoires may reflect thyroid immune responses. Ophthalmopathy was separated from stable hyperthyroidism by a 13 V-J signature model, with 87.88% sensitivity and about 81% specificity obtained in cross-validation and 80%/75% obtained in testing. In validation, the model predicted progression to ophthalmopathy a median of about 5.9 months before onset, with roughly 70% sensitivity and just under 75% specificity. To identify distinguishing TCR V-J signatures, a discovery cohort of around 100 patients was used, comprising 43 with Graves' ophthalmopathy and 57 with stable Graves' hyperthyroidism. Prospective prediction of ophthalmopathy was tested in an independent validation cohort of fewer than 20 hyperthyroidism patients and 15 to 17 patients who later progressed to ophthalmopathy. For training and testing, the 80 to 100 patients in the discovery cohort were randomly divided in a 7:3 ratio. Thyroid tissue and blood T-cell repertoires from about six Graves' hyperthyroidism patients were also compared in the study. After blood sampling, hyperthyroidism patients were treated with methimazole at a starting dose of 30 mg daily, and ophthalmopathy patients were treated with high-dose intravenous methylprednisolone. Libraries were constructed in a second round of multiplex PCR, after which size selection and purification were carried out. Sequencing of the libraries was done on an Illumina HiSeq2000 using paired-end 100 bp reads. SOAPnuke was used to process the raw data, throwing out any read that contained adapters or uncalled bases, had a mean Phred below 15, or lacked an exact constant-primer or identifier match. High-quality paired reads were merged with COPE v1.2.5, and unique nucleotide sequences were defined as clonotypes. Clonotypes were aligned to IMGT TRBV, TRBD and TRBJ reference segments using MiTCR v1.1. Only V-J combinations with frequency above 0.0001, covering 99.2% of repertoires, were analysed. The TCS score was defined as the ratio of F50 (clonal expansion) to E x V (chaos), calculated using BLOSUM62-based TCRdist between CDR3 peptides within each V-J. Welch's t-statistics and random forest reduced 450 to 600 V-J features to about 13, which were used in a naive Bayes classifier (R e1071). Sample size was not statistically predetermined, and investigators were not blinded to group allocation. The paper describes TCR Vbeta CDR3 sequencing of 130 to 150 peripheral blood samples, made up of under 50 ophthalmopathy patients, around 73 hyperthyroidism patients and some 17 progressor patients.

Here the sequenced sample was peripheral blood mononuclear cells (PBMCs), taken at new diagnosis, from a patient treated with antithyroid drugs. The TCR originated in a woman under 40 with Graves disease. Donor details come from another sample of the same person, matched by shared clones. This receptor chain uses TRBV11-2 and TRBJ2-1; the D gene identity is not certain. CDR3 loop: CASSLGSLTPNEQFF. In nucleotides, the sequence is TGTGCCAGCAGCTTGGGTTCCCTTACCCCCAATGAGCAGTTCTTC.